This is a list of T cell receptor beta chains from one sample in a study of cytomegalovirus exposure and HLA in healthy donors. TCRdb keeps only in-frame clones here, not all; method: immunoSEQ multiplex PCR. Of approximately 65,000 clones in the sample, about 96% were seen once. The sample comprised PBMCs. These receptors were taken from a young man in good health and CMV-seronegative. The CDR3 runs from the conserved cysteine through the conserved F or W. The D gene is left open where the match is weak. Size is stated for part of the rows, as once, few or many counts, or as a class when the clone is expanded.

>TRBV11-3|.|12|once|TRBJ2-7
CASSFSGYEQYF
TGTGCCAGCAGCTTCTCGGGATACGAGCAGTACTTC
>TRBV2|.|15|few|TRBJ1-5
CASSLRGGGHQPQHF
TGTGCCAGCAGTCTTAGAGGGGGAGGGCACCAGCCCCAGCATTTT
>TRBV11-3|TRBD2|20|.|TRBJ2-1
CASSLSAWSSGRTYYNEQFF
TGTGCCAGCAGCTTATCCGCTTGGTCTAGCGGGAGGACCTACTACAATGAGCAGTTCTTC
>TRBV6-5|.|15|.|TRBJ2-5
CASSYVTGRQETQYF
TGTGCCAGCAGTTACGTTACAGGACGACAAGAGACCCAGTACTTC
>TRBV19|TRBD1|12|.|TRBJ1-1
CASSNPGTVAFF
TGTGCCAGTAGTAACCCTGGGACAGTGGCTTTCTTT
>TRBV6-5|TRBD1|14|.|TRBJ2-7
CASGYRDRTYEQYF
TGTGCCAGCGGGTACCGGGACAGAACCTACGAGCAGTACTTC
>TRBV6-1|.|15|once|TRBJ1-5
CASSEQKYSNQPQHF
TGTGCCAGCAGTGAACAGAAGTATAGCAATCAGCCCCAGCATTTT
>TRBV19|TRBD1|15|once|TRBJ2-7
CASSQRQGTPNEQYF
TGTGCCAGTAGTCAAAGACAGGGGACCCCCAACGAGCAGTACTTC
>TRBV19|TRBD1|19|.|TRBJ2-6
CASQGASGQVNSGANVLTF
TGTGCCAGTCAGGGGGCTTCAGGACAGGTAAACTCTGGGGCCAACGTCCTGACTTTC
>TRBV6-1|.|14|.|TRBJ1-1
CASGTKTGNTEAFF
TGTGCCAGCGGAACAAAAACAGGGAACACTGAAGCTTTCTTT
>TRBV29-1|TRBD2|16|.|TRBJ2-3
CSVKPSSGLAGLGQYF
TGCAGCGTTAAACCCTCCTCGGGACTAGCGGGTCTGGGGCAGTATTTT